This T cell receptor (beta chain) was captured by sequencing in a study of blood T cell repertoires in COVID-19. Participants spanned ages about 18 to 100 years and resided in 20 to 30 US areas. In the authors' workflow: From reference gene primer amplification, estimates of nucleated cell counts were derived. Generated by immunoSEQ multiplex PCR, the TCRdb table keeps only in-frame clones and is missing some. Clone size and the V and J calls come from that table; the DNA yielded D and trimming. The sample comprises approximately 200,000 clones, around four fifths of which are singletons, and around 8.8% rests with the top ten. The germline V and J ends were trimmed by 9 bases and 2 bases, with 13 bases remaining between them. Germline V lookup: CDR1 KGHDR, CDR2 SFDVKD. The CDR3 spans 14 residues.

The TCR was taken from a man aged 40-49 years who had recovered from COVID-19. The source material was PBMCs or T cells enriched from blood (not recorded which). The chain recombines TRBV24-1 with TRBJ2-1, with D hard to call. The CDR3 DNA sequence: TGTGCCACCGCGCCCAGCCGGGCCTACAATGAGCAGTTCTTC. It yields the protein CATAPSRAYNEQFF.